Listed here is a single T cell receptor (beta chain). Germline V gene data show CDR1 as SGHNT and CDR2 as YYREEE (reference sequence). Trimming pared 0 bases from V and 6 bases from J, leaving 15 bases between. This CDR3 has 15 residues. These data are taken from a study of blood T cell repertoires in COVID-19. Assignment of participants to cohorts was predicated upon participant-reported clinical history. Only in-frame clones appear in the TCRdb table, and some are missing; sequencing was by immunoSEQ multiplex PCR. The sample has 350,000 to 400,000 clones, approximately 89% seen once; the top ten hold just over 0.85%.

The genes are TRBV5-4 and TRBJ1-1; tentative D call: TRBD1 (5 bases). Sequencing used PBMCs or T cells enriched from blood (not recorded which). The receptor's source is a woman between 40 and 50 years old who had been exposed to COVID-19. CDR3 sequence: CASSLEMVGEAEAFF. As DNA, the CDR3 is TGTGCCAGCAGCTTGGAAATGGTAGGGGAAGCTGAAGCTTTCTTT.